This TCR beta chain was obtained from a study of T cell responses to AZD1222 COVID-19 vaccine. Regarding the study as a whole: The breadth and depth of Spike-specific TCRs increased once two AZD1222 doses had been given. In a largely white British group with more females than males, clonal diversity was possibly underestimated. The reported proportion of spike-specific TCRs targeting unmutated variant regions was nearly half. Every sample of the repertoires postdated the peak T cell response.

Note on this clone: Its specificity is unknown.

Trimming took 4 bases from V and 0 from J, leaving 22 bases between them. In germline, CDR1 is LNHDA, CDR2 SQIVND (reference sequence). The CDR3 is 18 residues long. Method: immunoSEQ multiplex PCR; TCRdb's copy keeps in-frame clones and lacks some. The data contain 110,000 to 150,000 clones, 80% to 90% of them singletons. The chain couples TRBV19 to TRBJ2-7; a weak D match, TRBD2 (6 bases). The sequencing used peripheral blood, collected on day 0 of AZD1222 vaccination. This TCR derives from an adult in good health. CDR3 sequence reads: CASSSRGRDKVVSYEQYF. In DNA form, the CDR3 reads TGTGCCAGTAGTAGCCGTGGGCGGGATAAAGTGGTCTCCTACGAGCAGTACTTC.